This passage covers 31 T cell receptor beta chains from one sample sequenced in a study of blood T cell repertoires in COVID-19 (dated by TCRdb to 2018 to 2021). The library was produced with the immunoSEQ multiplex PCR assay. TCRdb's version of the immuneACCESS table is confined to in-frame rearrangements and falls short of the full clone set. An unresolved V gene accounts for under half of the shortfall where checked; the remainder is of unknown origin. This sample gives approximately 230,000 clones in total; around four fifths of them show up just once. The ten largest clones capture 4.5% to 6.5% of the sample. The sample consisted of peripheral blood. These receptor sequences come from a man aged 80 or over with acute or convalescent COVID-19.

The chain recombines TRBV3-1 (or the pseudogene TRBV3-2) with TRBJ1-6; tentative D call: TRBD1 (6 bases). This CDR3 region has 16 residues. In germline, CDR1 is LGHDT, CDR2 YNNKEL (reference sequence). V lost 4 bases to trimming and J lost 10 bases, with 20 bases between them. The CDR3 is CASSPQVGGLRSPLHF. CDR3 bases: TGTGCCAGCAGCCCCCAGGTGGGGGGGCTGCGGTCACCCCTCCACTTT.

This chain links TRBV2 with TRBJ2-7; D might be TRBD2 (5 bases). V lost 4 bases, J lost 0 bases, and 10 bases lay in between. The germline V gene encodes CDR1 SNHLY and CDR2 FYNNEI. CDR3 length: 14 residues. This CDR3 reads CASSGVGLSYEQYF. DNA of the CDR3: TGTGCCAGCAGTGGCGTCGGACTCTCCTACGAGCAGTACTTC.

The chain joins TRBV5-3 to TRBJ2-3; 10 nucleotides agree with TRBD2. TRBV5-3 is treated as an ORF (open reading frame) with a function not yet certain. With 2 bases clipped from V and 2 bases from J, the junction kept 14 bases outside the gene matches. The CDR3 is 19 residues long. The CDR3 DNA is TGTGCCAGAAGCTTAGCGGGAGGGCCGTATGAGGGGTTCACAGATACGCAGTATTTT. The encoded protein is CARSLAGGPYEGFTDTQYF.

The genes are TRBV27 and TRBJ1-2; the match to TRBD1 covers 7 bases. From germline, CDR1 is MNHEY and CDR2 SMNVEV (reference sequence). The CDR3 covers 13 residues. J lost 8 bases, V lost 5 bases, and 8 bases had no gene match. CDR3 in amino acids: CASSGDRVVGYTF. The CDR3 bases are TGTGCCAGCAGTGGCGACAGGGTGGTGGGCTACACCTTC.

This chain links TRBV6-5 with TRBJ2-7, with D perhaps matching TRBD1 (5 bases). The CDR3 totals 13 residues. Germline V gene lookup returns CDR1 MNHEY and CDR2 SVGAGI. Trimming stripped 6 bases from V and 4 bases from J, with 13 bases between. The CDR3 protein is CASSRLDSYEQYF. CDR3 in DNA: TGTGCCAGCAGCCGCCTAGACAGTTACGAGCAGTACTTC.

The V gene is TRBV7-6, the J gene TRBJ1-1; a weak D match, TRBD1 (6 bases). Germline V lookup: CDR1 SGHVS, CDR2 FNYEAQ. The CDR3 spans 14 residues. V shed 2 bases and J shed 2 bases, with 9 bases lying between them. The CDR3 nucleotides read TGTGCCAGCAGCTTAAGGGGGACAAACACTGAAGCTTTCTTT. Translating it yields CASSLRGTNTEAFF.

The V call is TRBV7-9, the J call TRBJ2-5, with 10 bases that match TRBD2. In germline, CDR1 is SEHNR, CDR2 FQNEAQ (reference sequence). This CDR3 is built from 14 residues. The ends lost 8 bases at V and 7 bases at J; junction bases unmatched: 10. CDR3 DNA: TGTGCCAGCGCGCTAGCGGGGGAGCACGGGACCCAGTACTTC. Protein product: CASALAGEHGTQYF.

The gene calls are TRBV18 and TRBJ2-3; unclear D gene. Germline CDR1 is KGHSH and CDR2 is LQKENI. There are 14 residues in the CDR3. V was shortened by 3 bases and J by 4 bases, with 11 bases between the two germline ends. CDR3 loop: CASSPMVQADTQYF. The CDR3 bases are TGTGCCAGCTCACCGATGGTACAAGCAGATACGCAGTATTTT.

V is TRBV7-2 and J is TRBJ2-4; TRBD2 might be the D (5 bases). This CDR3 is 14 amino acids long. V lost 1 base and J 10 bases, leaving 14 bases between the germline ends. The germline gives CDR1 SGHTA, CDR2 FQGNSA. CDR3: CASSLVAGNSIQYF. The CDR3 DNA follows: TGTGCCAGCAGCTTAGTGGCGGGTAATTCTATTCAGTACTTC.

This clone came up a few times. The J gene is TRBJ2-7, the V gene TRBV19, with D tentatively TRBD2 (5 bases). The CDR3 has 14 amino acids. V lost 4 bases and J lost 4, with 14 bases in between. Germline CDR1 LNHDA, CDR2 SQIVND (reference sequence). CDR3 in amino acids: CASSKGESQYEQYF. The CDR3 DNA reads as TGTGCCAGTAGTAAGGGAGAGAGCCAATACGAGCAGTACTTC.

The chain has TRBV24-1 and TRBJ2-1; D is ambiguous. CDR3 length: 16 residues. With 2 bases removed from V and 0 bases from J, the gap between germline ends came to 10 bases. In germline, CDR1 is KGHDR, CDR2 SFDVKD. The CDR3 sequence: CATSDYDGASYNEQFF. CDR3 DNA sequence: TGTGCCACCAGTGATTACGACGGAGCCTCCTACAATGAGCAGTTCTTC.

The genes are TRBV6-5 and TRBJ1-3, with D possibly matching TRBD1 (6 bases). Germline V gene sequence: CDR1 MNHEY, CDR2 SVGAGI. The length of the CDR3 is 15 residues. V shed 5 bases and J shed 4 bases, with 15 bases lying between them. The chain's CDR3 is CASSQLTGTGNTIYF. Here the CDR3 DNA reads TGTGCCAGCAGTCAACTGACAGGCACCGGAAACACCATATATTTT.

V and J are TRBV21-1 and TRBJ1-6. TRBV21-1 is shown as a pseudogene. The CDR3 contains 16 residues. The CDR3 loop is CASSIAGIVNVSPLHF. DNA of the CDR3: TGTGCCAGCAGCATCGCGGGGATCGTGAATGTCTCACCCCTCCACTTT.

The genes are TRBV5-6 and TRBJ2-3; D is unresolved. Germline CDR1 SGHDT, CDR2 YYEEEE. There are 13 residues in the CDR3. Trimming shortened V by 1 base and J by 4 bases, and 7 bases separated the two germline ends. The CDR3 sequence: CASSLSVPDTQYF. The CDR3 region has the DNA TGTGCCAGCAGCTTGTCGGTCCCAGATACGCAGTATTTT.

This chain connects TRBV7-2 to TRBJ2-7; TRBD1 is a possible D gene (6 bases). This CDR3 is built from 15 residues. Germline assignment: CDR1 SGHTA and CDR2 FQGNSA. Trimming removed 5 bases from V and 3 bases from J, with 17 bases in between. CDR3 sequence (DNA): TGTGCCAGCAGCCCCCGGTCTGGGGGCCTCTACGAGCAGTACTTC. Translated, it gives CASSPRSGGLYEQYF.

The chain's CDR3 is CASSLGANSYNEQFF. In nucleotides, the CDR3 is TGTGCCAGCAGCTTAGGGGCCAACTCCTACAATGAGCAGTTCTTC. The chain couples TRBV7-9 to TRBJ2-1; no clear D gene. V was pared by 1 base and J by 0 bases, with 7 bases between. Germline CDR1 is SEHNR and CDR2 is FQNEAQ (reference sequence). The CDR3 loop spans 15 amino acids. Supplemented by reference TRBV7-9 and TRBJ2-1, the full variable domain reads DTGVSQNPRHKITKRGQNVTFRCDPISEHNRLYWYRQTLGQGPEFLTYFQNEAQLEKSRLLSDRFSAERPKGSFSTLEIQRTEQGDSAMYLCASSLGANSYNEQFFGPGTRLTVL.

This chain uses TRBV4-1 with TRBJ1-4; no clear D gene. Trimming removed 1 base from V and 5 bases from J, with 11 bases in between. Germline assignment: CDR1 MGHRA and CDR2 YSYEKL. The CDR3 contains 15 residues. The CDR3 reads CASSQVTGINEKLFF. The CDR3 bases are TGCGCCAGCAGCCAAGTAACGGGAATCAATGAAAAACTGTTTTTT.

The chain couples TRBV13 to TRBJ1-3; TRBD1 might be the D (5 bases). The germline V and J ends were trimmed by 5 bases and 0 bases, with 11 bases remaining between them. The CDR3 consists of 15 residues. CDR1 PRHDT and CDR2 FYEKMQ come from the germline V gene (reference sequence). DNA of the CDR3: TGTGCCAGCAGCAGAGGTGGGGCCTCTGGAAACACCATATATTTT. The encoded protein is CASSRGGASGNTIYF.

The genes are TRBV7-3 and TRBJ1-1; no reliable D call. V was cut by 0 bases and J by 3 bases, with 8 bases left in between. Germline V lookup: CDR1 SGHTA, CDR2 FQGTGA. The CDR3 spans 14 residues. This CDR3 is CASSLTRGDTEAFF. In DNA, the CDR3 is TGTGCCAGCAGCTTAACACGCGGGGACACTGAAGCTTTCTTT.

This clone was counted a single time. The chain recombines TRBV5-8 with TRBJ1-2; no definite D call. With 10 bases removed from V and 2 bases from J, the gap between germline ends came to 9 bases. The CDR3 runs to 11 residues. Germline CDR1 and CDR2: SGHTS and YDEGEE. For the CDR3, the DNA is TGTGCCGGTAGCGGAAACTATGGCTACACCTTC. It specifies CAGSGNYGYTF.

V gene TRBV25-1 combines with J gene TRBJ2-5; 16 bases align to TRBD2. The CDR3 loop spans 15 amino acids. Germline V gene data show CDR1 as MGHDK and CDR2 as SYGVNS. Trimming at V came to 7 bases and at J to 4 bases, leaving 3 bases not matched to a gene. The CDR3: CASKGTSGGAETQYF. The CDR3 nucleotides are TGTGCCAGCAAAGGGACTAGCGGGGGGGCAGAGACCCAGTACTTC.

This rearrangement joins TRBV21-1 to TRBJ2-5; the listed D gene, TRBD2, was not tested against the DNA. TRBV21-1 has pseudogene status. The CDR3 is made up of 14 amino acids. The CDR3 nucleotides read TGTGCCAGCAGCAACAAGAAAGGACTAGAGACCCAGTACTTC. Protein: CASSNKKGLETQYF.

This clone was seen ten or more times. The chain joins TRBV5-1 to TRBJ1-1; 9 bases are shared with TRBD1. The CDR3 is made up of 15 amino acids. In germline, CDR1 is SGHRS, CDR2 YFSETQ. The trim removed 2 bases at V and 6 bases at J, leaving 8 bases unmatched. The CDR3 is CASSLKGQGGSEAFF. The CDR3 region has the DNA TGCGCCAGCAGCTTAAAGGGACAGGGAGGGTCTGAAGCTTTCTTT.

This chain links TRBV3-1 (or the pseudogene TRBV3-2) with TRBJ2-3, with D tentatively TRBD2 (6 bases). CDR3 length: 15 amino acids. V was clipped by 5 bases and J by 5 bases, with 17 bases between them. Germline V gene sequence: CDR1 LGHDT, CDR2 YNNKEL (reference sequence). CDR3: CASSYGGMPGDTQYF. The CDR3 DNA is TGTGCCAGCAGCTACGGGGGAATGCCGGGAGATACGCAGTATTTT.

The CDR3 sequence is CASSLWTSDTDTQYF. Here the CDR3 DNA reads TGTGCCAGCAGTTTATGGACTAGCGACACAGATACGCAGTATTTT. This chain joins TRBV28 and TRBJ2-3, with TRBD2 identical over 8 bases. This CDR3 has 15 residues. Germline V CDR1 and CDR2: MDHEN, SYDVKM. The V segment lost 0 bases and the J segment 2 bases; nucleotides outside the gene matches: 1.

The chain is built from TRBV12-3 or TRBV12-4 and TRBJ2-7; D not certain. The CDR3 has 12 amino acids. V lost 5 bases and J lost 4, with 9 bases in between. The CDR3, as DNA: TGTGCCAGCAGTCGAGCTGCATACGAGCAGTACTTC. Residues: CASSRAAYEQYF.

The chain uses TRBV5-4 and TRBJ2-3, with TRBD2 as a possible D gene (5 bases). V was clipped by 4 bases and J by 5 bases, with 20 bases between them. The CDR3 consists of 16 residues. Germline V gene sequence: CDR1 SGHNT, CDR2 YYREEE (reference sequence). This CDR3 is CASSPFTRPTGDTQYF. CDR3 DNA: TGTGCCAGCAGCCCGTTCACTAGACCCACGGGAGATACGCAGTATTTT. The complete variable domain, with remaining parts taken from reference TRBV5-4 and TRBJ2-3, reads ETGVTQSPTHLIKTRGQQVTLRCSSQSGHNTVSWYQQALGQGPQFIFQYYREEENGRGNFPPRFSGLQFPNYSSELNVNALELDDSALYLCASSPFTRPTGDTQYFGPGTRLTVL.

The rearrangement links TRBV28 to TRBJ2-1; D might be TRBD2 (7 bases). The CDR3 has 16 amino acids. The germline gives CDR1 MDHEN, CDR2 SYDVKM. The germline V and J ends were trimmed by 6 bases and 2 bases, with 17 bases remaining between them. CDR3 sequence (DNA): TGTGCCAGCAGGGGGGGGCCGCTGCTAACCTACAATGAGCAGTTCTTC. This codes for CASRGGPLLTYNEQFF.

The V and J genes are TRBV5-1 and TRBJ2-3; 7 bases line up with TRBD2. Trimming removed 6 bases from V and 9 bases from J; junction bases left unmatched: 16. Germline V CDR1 and CDR2: SGHRS, YFSETQ. The CDR3 extends over 15 amino acids. The CDR3 region has the DNA TGCGCCAGCAACGACCCTAGCGGCCCTTTCGGGACGCAGTATTTT. This translates into CASNDPSGPFGTQYF.

V usage is TRBV18 and J usage is TRBJ2-7; 8 bases align to TRBD1. Germline V CDR1 and CDR2: KGHSH, LQKENI. CDR3 length: 16 residues. V was pared by 3 bases and J by 5 bases, with 12 bases of the junction left unmatched. CDR3 in DNA: TGTGCCAGCTCACCTGGCTTACCGGACAGGGTCCACGAGCAGTACTTC. Amino acid sequence: CASSPGLPDRVHEQYF.

This clone was observed a single time. The chain links TRBV4-1 to TRBJ1-1, with a tentative D call TRBD1 (5 bases). Per the germline V gene, CDR1 is MGHRA and CDR2 is YSYEKL. Trimming removed 0 bases from V and 11 bases from J, with 19 bases in between. This CDR3 is 15 amino acids long. The CDR3 sequence is CASSQEGGARLVAFF. For the CDR3, the DNA is TGCGCCAGCAGCCAAGAGGGAGGGGCAAGGCTCGTGGCTTTCTTT.